This is a list of T cell receptor beta chains from one sample in a study of identical twins. MiXCR, run by TCRdb on the 5' RACE reads, gives a single entry per CDR3 protein. In the table there are about 470,000 distinct CDR3 sequences, about 24% of which are singletons. This sample was shared with a second study, whose subject was T cells expressing NK-cell markers.

The specimen was CD4+ T cells sorted from blood. These receptors originate from a woman between 18 and 29 years old in good health. Each CDR3 is given with its conserved first and last residue. A D gene is named only where the DNA matches it firmly. Clone size is not always given. Where it is, it says once, few, many or a class for expanded clones.

d_gene: .
j_gene: TRBJ2-5
abundance: many
v_gene: TRBV12-3/TRBV12-4
CDR3nt: TGTGCCAGCAGCTTAAGAGGGACCCAGTACTTC
CDR3aa: CASSLRGTQYF

d_gene: .
j_gene: TRBJ2-1
abundance: .
v_gene: TRBV12-3/TRBV12-4
CDR3nt: TGTGCCAGCAGCCAATCCCTAGGCTATGAGCAGTTCTTC
CDR3aa: CASSQSLGYEQFF

d_gene: TRBD1
j_gene: TRBJ2-1
abundance: .
v_gene: TRBV29-1
CDR3nt: TGCAGCGTACACAGGGGGCGGAATGAGCAGTTCTTC
CDR3aa: CSVHRGRNEQFF

d_gene: TRBD2
j_gene: TRBJ2-3
abundance: once
v_gene: TRBV20-1
CDR3nt: TGCAGTGCTAGAGCCCTGCTGGGACTAGCGGGGACAGGCACAGATACGCAGTATTTT
CDR3aa: CSARALLGLAGTGTDTQYF

d_gene: .
j_gene: TRBJ2-5
abundance: few
v_gene: TRBV20-1
CDR3nt: TGCAGTGCTAGAGGACAGGTGGGAGAGACCCAGTACTTC
CDR3aa: CSARGQVGETQYF

d_gene: .
j_gene: TRBJ2-1
abundance: .
v_gene: TRBV7-9
CDR3nt: TGTGCCAGCAGCCGCGAGTACAATGAGCAGTTCTTC
CDR3aa: CASSREYNEQFF

d_gene: TRBD1
j_gene: TRBJ2-7
abundance: .
v_gene: TRBV12-3/TRBV12-4
CDR3nt: TGTGCCAGCAGCCCCGGGACAGGGCTCGAGCAGTACTTC
CDR3aa: CASSPGTGLEQYF

d_gene: .
j_gene: TRBJ2-7
abundance: .
v_gene: TRBV19
CDR3nt: TGTGCCAGTAGTTACGGTTCCGGCCTAGTCTCCTACGAGCAGTACTTC
CDR3aa: CASSYGSGLVSYEQYF

d_gene: .
j_gene: TRBJ2-2
abundance: .
v_gene: TRBV6-1
CDR3nt: TGTGCCAGCAACAGACTAGGCCCGAACACCGGGGAGCTGTTTTTT
CDR3aa: CASNRLGPNTGELFF

d_gene: TRBD2
j_gene: TRBJ2-3
abundance: many
v_gene: TRBV12-3/TRBV12-4
CDR3nt: TGTGCCAGCAGTTTTCATAGCGGGACTACAGATACGCAGTATTTT
CDR3aa: CASSFHSGTTDTQYF

d_gene: TRBD1
j_gene: TRBJ1-3
abundance: many
v_gene: TRBV29-1
CDR3nt: TGCAGCGTTGCCCCCAGGACAGGATGGGAATACACCATATATTTT
CDR3aa: CSVAPRTGWEYTIYF

d_gene: .
j_gene: TRBJ1-2
abundance: few
v_gene: TRBV2
CDR3nt: TGTGCCAGCAGCCTGTCTAAGGGGTTTGGCTACACCTTC
CDR3aa: CASSLSKGFGYTF

d_gene: .
j_gene: TRBJ2-1
abundance: .
v_gene: TRBV6-2/TRBV6-3
CDR3nt: TGTGCCAGCAGTGCTTGGGGGGCCGGACGGAATGAGCAGTTCTTC
CDR3aa: CASSAWGAGRNEQFF

d_gene: TRBD1
j_gene: TRBJ1-2
abundance: few
v_gene: TRBV6-5
CDR3nt: TGTGCCAGCAGTTCCCCCGGGACAGTCACCTATGGCTACACCTTC
CDR3aa: CASSSPGTVTYGYTF

d_gene: TRBD2
j_gene: TRBJ2-2
abundance: .
v_gene: TRBV3-1
CDR3nt: TGTGCCAGCAGCCAAGATGGAGCAGGGAGGGGTCGGGAGCTGTTTTTT
CDR3aa: CASSQDGAGRGRELFF

d_gene: .
j_gene: TRBJ2-1
abundance: few
v_gene: TRBV12-3/TRBV12-4
CDR3nt: TGTGCCAGCAGTCCGGACTATTATGAGCAGTTCTTC
CDR3aa: CASSPDYYEQFF

d_gene: .
j_gene: TRBJ2-1
abundance: .
v_gene: TRBV18
CDR3nt: TGTGCCAGCTCTGTTCTGGGGAGCTCCTACAATGAGCAGTTCTTC
CDR3aa: CASSVLGSSYNEQFF

d_gene: .
j_gene: TRBJ2-7
abundance: .
v_gene: TRBV7-9
CDR3nt: TGTGCCAGCAGCCTCACGACCTCCTACGAGCACTACTTC
CDR3aa: CASSLTTSYEHYF

d_gene: .
j_gene: TRBJ2-3
abundance: few
v_gene: TRBV3-1
CDR3nt: TGTGCCAGCAGCCAATTGGCAGATACGCAGTATTTT
CDR3aa: CASSQLADTQYF

d_gene: TRBD2
j_gene: TRBJ2-5
abundance: few
v_gene: TRBV9
CDR3nt: TGTGCCAGCAGCGTAGCCGTGACTAGCGGGGGGCGCTCCCAAGAGACCCAGTACTTC
CDR3aa: CASSVAVTSGGRSQETQYF

d_gene: .
j_gene: TRBJ2-3
abundance: .
v_gene: TRBV10-3
CDR3nt: TGTGCCATCAGTGATACAGGGCTGGAAGATACGCAGTATTTT
CDR3aa: CAISDTGLEDTQYF

d_gene: .
j_gene: TRBJ2-3
abundance: .
v_gene: TRBV7-9
CDR3nt: TGTGCCAGCGCCCGCACAGATACGCAGTATTTT
CDR3aa: CASARTDTQYF

d_gene: TRBD2
j_gene: TRBJ2-5
abundance: .
v_gene: TRBV10-3
CDR3nt: TGTGCCGCCGGGACTAGCGGGGGGCGAGGCGAGACCCAGTACTTC
CDR3aa: CAAGTSGGRGETQYF

d_gene: .
j_gene: TRBJ2-7
abundance: .
v_gene: TRBV5-1
CDR3nt: TGCGCCAGCAGCTTCGGACAGAATTCCTACGAGCAGTACTTC
CDR3aa: CASSFGQNSYEQYF

d_gene: .
j_gene: TRBJ2-1
abundance: .
v_gene: TRBV20-1
CDR3nt: TGCAGTGCAGGGCGAGGCGATGAGCAGTTCTTC
CDR3aa: CSAGRGDEQFF

d_gene: .
j_gene: TRBJ2-1
abundance: .
v_gene: TRBV6-1
CDR3nt: TGTGCCAGCGGGGGTAACCGGTACAATGAGCAGTTCTTC
CDR3aa: CASGGNRYNEQFF

d_gene: TRBD2
j_gene: TRBJ2-1
abundance: .
v_gene: TRBV27
CDR3nt: TGTGCCACCCAAGCGGTAAACGGGGGGGGCAGGGACAATGAGCAGTTCTTC
CDR3aa: CATQAVNGGGRDNEQFF

d_gene: .
j_gene: TRBJ1-1
abundance: few
v_gene: TRBV5-5
CDR3nt: TGTGCCAGCAGCTGGGGGTGGCAGGGTGTAACTGAAGCTTTCTTT
CDR3aa: CASSWGWQGVTEAFF

d_gene: TRBD2
j_gene: TRBJ2-7
abundance: .
v_gene: TRBV29-1
CDR3nt: TGCAGCGTTAGGACTAGCGGGAGCCACGAGCAGTACTTC
CDR3aa: CSVRTSGSHEQYF

d_gene: .
j_gene: TRBJ2-7
abundance: .
v_gene: TRBV20-1
CDR3nt: TGCAGTGCTAGAAGAGGTATCTACGAGCAGTACTTC
CDR3aa: CSARRGIYEQYF

d_gene: .
j_gene: TRBJ2-5
abundance: .
v_gene: TRBV20-1
CDR3nt: TGCAGTGCAGGCCCGTATCGGGAGACCCAGTACTTC
CDR3aa: CSAGPYRETQYF

d_gene: .
j_gene: TRBJ2-7
abundance: .
v_gene: TRBV20-1
CDR3nt: TGCAGTGCTAGCAGGGGGGTACTGACCTCGGAGCAGTACTTC
CDR3aa: CSASRGVLTSEQYF

d_gene: .
j_gene: TRBJ2-7
abundance: few
v_gene: TRBV5-1
CDR3nt: TGCGCCAGCAGCTTGTTAAGGACTGCTGACTCCTACGAGCAGTACTTC
CDR3aa: CASSLLRTADSYEQYF